These T cell receptor beta chains were read from a single sample in a study of blood T cell repertoires in COVID-19. TCRdb's copy holds only in-frame clones and misses some; the assay was immunoSEQ multiplex PCR. The sample holds 200,000 to 250,000 clones, about 88% seen once. Sequenced material: peripheral blood. These receptors all come from a woman between 70 and 85 years old with active or convalescent COVID-19. CDR3s include the opening cysteine and the closing phenylalanine or tryptophan. The D gene is left open where the match is weak. A row's size may be missing; if present it is once, few, many or a size class.

size: .; D: .; J: TRBJ1-3; V: TRBV5-1; DNA: TGCGCCAGCAGCCCGGACGGGGGGAACACCATATATTTT; CDR3: CASSPDGGNTIYF
size: .; D: .; J: TRBJ1-2; V: TRBV19; DNA: TGTGCCAGTAGTCCTGACAGAAATGACTATGGCTACACCTTC; CDR3: CASSPDRNDYGYTF
size: once; D: .; J: TRBJ2-3; V: TRBV9; DNA: TGTGCCAGCAGCCCAACTGCGGGGTGGGGAGATACGCAGTATTTT; CDR3: CASSPTAGWGDTQYF
size: .; D: .; J: TRBJ1-3; V: TRBV7-8; DNA: TGTGCCAGCAGCTTAACCGGGGAGGCTGGAAACACCATATATTTT; CDR3: CASSLTGEAGNTIYF
size: .; D: TRBD1; J: TRBJ2-3; V: TRBV5-5; DNA: TGTGCCAGCAGCTTGGACAGGGGAACAGATACGCAGTATTTT; CDR3: CASSLDRGTDTQYF
size: .; D: .; J: TRBJ2-5; V: TRBV7-2; DNA: TGTGCCAGCAGCTCGGAGTCTCCCCTTGACAGCCGGCAAGAGACCCAGTACTTC; CDR3: CASSSESPLDSRQETQYF
size: once; D: .; J: TRBJ1-4; V: TRBV28; DNA: TGTGCCAGCAGCCCCCCTGGAGGTGGCAATGAAAAACTGTTTTTT; CDR3: CASSPPGGGNEKLFF
size: .; D: .; J: TRBJ2-1; V: TRBV5-5; DNA: TGTGCCAGCCCCACCCCAACGGGGTTAACAGATGAGCAGTTCTTC; CDR3: CASPTPTGLTDEQFF
size: .; D: TRBD1; J: TRBJ2-2; V: TRBV10-3; DNA: TGTGCCACGGGACAGGGACTCACCGGGGAGCTGTTTTTT; CDR3: CATGQGLTGELFF
size: once; D: TRBD1; J: TRBJ2-5; V: TRBV11-3; DNA: TGTGCCAGCAGCCCCAGGACAGGGGGCCCAGAGACCCAGTACTTC; CDR3: CASSPRTGGPETQYF
size: once; D: .; J: TRBJ1-1; V: TRBV7-2; DNA: TGTGCCAGCAGCTTTCAGGGTTTTGAAGCTTTCTTT; CDR3: CASSFQGFEAFF
size: .; D: TRBD1; J: TRBJ1-1; V: TRBV18; DNA: TGTGCCAGCTCACCTCGGACAGGGAGAGCTTTCTTT; CDR3: CASSPRTGRAFF
size: once; D: TRBD1; J: TRBJ1-2; V: TRBV15; DNA: TGTGCCACCAGCAGTCCTACAGGGGACTACACCTTC; CDR3: CATSSPTGDYTF
size: .; D: .; J: TRBJ1-1; V: TRBV29-1; DNA: TGCAGCGGAGAGGGTGACACTGAAGCTTTCTTT; CDR3: CSGEGDTEAFF
size: few; D: .; J: TRBJ1-4; V: TRBV13; DNA: TGTGCCAGCAGCTTGCGACAAGGGGGTGAAAAACTGTTTTTT; CDR3: CASSLRQGGEKLFF
size: once; D: TRBD2; J: TRBJ2-3; V: TRBV9; DNA: TGTGCCAGCAGCGTCCCTAGCGGGGGGCAGGGGGGCACAGATACGCAGTATTTT; CDR3: CASSVPSGGQGGTDTQYF
size: .; D: .; J: TRBJ1-1; V: TRBV12-5; DNA: TGTGCTAGTGGTTTGGTACGAGGACTTAACACTGAAGCTTTCTTT; CDR3: CASGLVRGLNTEAFF
size: .; D: .; J: TRBJ1-1; V: TRBV25-1; DNA: TGTGCCAGCAGCGCCGGGACACCCAACACTGAAGCTTTCTTT; CDR3: CASSAGTPNTEAFF
size: .; D: .; J: TRBJ2-1; V: TRBV23-1; DNA: TGCGCCAGCACCGAAAGGGGCAGCTACAATGAGCAGTTCTTC; CDR3: CASTERGSYNEQFF
size: .; D: .; J: TRBJ1-2; V: TRBV12-3/TRBV12-4; DNA: TGTGCCAGCGCCCTTGCCGGGGTTGGCTACACCTTC; CDR3: CASALAGVGYTF
size: .; D: .; J: TRBJ1-5; V: TRBV4-3; DNA: TGCGCCAGCAGCCGGACAGTAAATCAGCCCCAGCATTTT; CDR3: CASSRTVNQPQHF
size: .; D: .; J: TRBJ1-4; V: TRBV5-1; DNA: TGCGCCAGCAGCTTGGAACAGCCAACTAATGAAAAACTGTTTTTT; CDR3: CASSLEQPTNEKLFF
size: .; D: .; J: TRBJ2-7; V: TRBV7-9; DNA: TGTGCCAGCATCCCCCCCACGGGTCGGCACGAGCAGTACTTC; CDR3: CASIPPTGRHEQYF
size: .; D: .; J: TRBJ2-4; V: TRBV2; DNA: TGTGCCAGCACTGAGGGGGGGGCTACGGACATTCAGTACTTC; CDR3: CASTEGGATDIQYF
size: .; D: .; J: TRBJ1-3; V: TRBV6-5; DNA: TGTGCCAGCAGTCTGTATAGCTCTGGAAACACCATATATTTT; CDR3: CASSLYSSGNTIYF
size: .; D: .; J: TRBJ1-5; V: TRBV5-4; DNA: TGTGCCAGCAGCTTGGGGGGAGCTAATCAGCCCCAGCATTTT; CDR3: CASSLGGANQPQHF
size: .; D: .; J: TRBJ1-4; V: TRBV12-3/TRBV12-4; DNA: TGTGCCAGCAGCCGACAGACTAATGAAAAACTGTTTTTT; CDR3: CASSRQTNEKLFF
size: .; D: .; J: TRBJ1-3; V: TRBV24-1; DNA: TGTGCCACCAGTGAGGGGAGTGGAAACACCATATATTTT; CDR3: CATSEGSGNTIYF